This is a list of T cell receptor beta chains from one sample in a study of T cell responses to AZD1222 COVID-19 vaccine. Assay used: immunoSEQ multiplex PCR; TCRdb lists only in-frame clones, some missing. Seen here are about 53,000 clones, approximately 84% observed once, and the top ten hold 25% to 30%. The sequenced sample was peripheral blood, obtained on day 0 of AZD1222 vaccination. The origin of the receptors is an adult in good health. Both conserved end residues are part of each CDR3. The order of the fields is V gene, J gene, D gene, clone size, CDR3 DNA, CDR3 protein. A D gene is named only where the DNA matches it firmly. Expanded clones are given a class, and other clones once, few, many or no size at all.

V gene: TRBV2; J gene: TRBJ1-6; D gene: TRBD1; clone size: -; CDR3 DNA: TGTGCCAGCTTGGGGACAGCACCCCTCCACTTT; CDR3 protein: CASLGTAPLHF
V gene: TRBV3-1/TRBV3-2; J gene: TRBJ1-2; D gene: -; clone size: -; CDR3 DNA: TGTGCCAGCAGCCAAGATCAAAGCTATGGCTACACCTTC; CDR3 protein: CASSQDQSYGYTF
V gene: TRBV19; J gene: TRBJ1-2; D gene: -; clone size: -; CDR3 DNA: TGTGCCAGCGATCGCGGCTATGGCTACACCTTC; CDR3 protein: CASDRGYGYTF
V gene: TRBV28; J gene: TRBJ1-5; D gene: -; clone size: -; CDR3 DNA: TGTGCCAGCAGTTTAGGACGGTGGGGTAGCAATCAGCCCCAGCATTTT; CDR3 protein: CASSLGRWGSNQPQHF
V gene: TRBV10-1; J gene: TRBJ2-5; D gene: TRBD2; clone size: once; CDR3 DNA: TGCGCCAGCAGTGAAGAGACTAGCGGCCAAGAGACCCAGTACTTC; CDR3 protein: CASSEETSGQETQYF
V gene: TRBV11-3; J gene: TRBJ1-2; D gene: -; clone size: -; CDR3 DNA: TGTGCCAGCACGGCCGGGACCAGTAACTATGGCTACACCTTC; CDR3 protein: CASTAGTSNYGYTF
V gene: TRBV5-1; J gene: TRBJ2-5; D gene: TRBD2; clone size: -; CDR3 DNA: TGCGCCAGCAGCCCAGGACTAGCCGGCGAGACCCAGTACTTC; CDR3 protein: CASSPGLAGETQYF
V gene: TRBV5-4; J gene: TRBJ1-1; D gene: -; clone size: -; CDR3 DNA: TGTGCCAGCAGCCGTAGACAGGCGGGGACGAAGGAAGCTTTCTTT; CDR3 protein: CASSRRQAGTKEAFF
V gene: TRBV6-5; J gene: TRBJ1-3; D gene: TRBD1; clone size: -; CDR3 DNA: TGTGCCAGCACCGCGACAGGGGAGAATGGAAACACCATATATTTT; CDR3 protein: CASTATGENGNTIYF
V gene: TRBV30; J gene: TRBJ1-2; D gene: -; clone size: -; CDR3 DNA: TGTGCCTGGACAAATCGCAGGGACGGCTACACCTTC; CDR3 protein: CAWTNRRDGYTF
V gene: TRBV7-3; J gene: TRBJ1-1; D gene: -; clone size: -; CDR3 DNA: TGTGCCAGCAGCCTAATGGGGGGGTTTGAAGCTTTCTTT; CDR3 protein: CASSLMGGFEAFF
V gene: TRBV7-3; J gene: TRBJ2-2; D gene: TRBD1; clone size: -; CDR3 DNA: TGTGCCAGCAGCACCCGACAGGGGCGGGCCGGGGAGCTGTTTTTT; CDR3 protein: CASSTRQGRAGELFF
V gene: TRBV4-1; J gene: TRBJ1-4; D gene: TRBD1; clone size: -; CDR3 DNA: TGCGCCAGCAGCCAAGCGGACAGGGGCTGGGAAAAACTGTTTTTT; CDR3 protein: CASSQADRGWEKLFF
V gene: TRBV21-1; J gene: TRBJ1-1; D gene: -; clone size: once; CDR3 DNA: TGTGCCAGCAGCAAAGCTACTATGAACACTGAAGCTTTCTTT; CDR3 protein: CASSKATMNTEAFF
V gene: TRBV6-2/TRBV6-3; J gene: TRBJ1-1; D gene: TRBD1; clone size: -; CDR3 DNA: TGTGCCAGCAGTTACCTTGGACAGGGTGGTACTGAAGCTTTCTTT; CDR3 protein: CASSYLGQGGTEAFF
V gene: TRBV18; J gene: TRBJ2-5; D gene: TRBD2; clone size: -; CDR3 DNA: TGTGCCAGCTCACCCGGGACTAGCGGGAGCCAAGAGACCCAGTACTTC; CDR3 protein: CASSPGTSGSQETQYF
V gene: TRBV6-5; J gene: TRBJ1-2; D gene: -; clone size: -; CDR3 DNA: TGTGCCAGCAGCCGACTCGAGTTGAACTATGGCTACACCTTC; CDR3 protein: CASSRLELNYGYTF
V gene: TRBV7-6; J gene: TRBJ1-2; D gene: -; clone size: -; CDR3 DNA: TGTGCCAGCAGTCAGGACTATGGCTACACCTTC; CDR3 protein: CASSQDYGYTF
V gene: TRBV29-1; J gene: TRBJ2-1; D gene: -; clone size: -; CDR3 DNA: TGCAGCGTTGGCGCAGGATACAATGAGCAGTTCTTC; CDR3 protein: CSVGAGYNEQFF
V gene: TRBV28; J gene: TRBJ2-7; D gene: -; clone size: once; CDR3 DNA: TGTGCCAGCAGTTTCCGCTGGCGGCCCTACGAGCAGTACTTC; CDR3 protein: CASSFRWRPYEQYF
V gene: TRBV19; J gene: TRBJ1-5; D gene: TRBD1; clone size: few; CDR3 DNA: TGTGCCAGTCTACTACAGGGGACCGATCAGCCCCAGCATTTT; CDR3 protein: CASLLQGTDQPQHF
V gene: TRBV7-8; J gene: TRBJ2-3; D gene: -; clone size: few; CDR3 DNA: TGTGCCAGCAGCTTTCCACTAGCTAATACGCAGTATTTT; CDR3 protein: CASSFPLANTQYF
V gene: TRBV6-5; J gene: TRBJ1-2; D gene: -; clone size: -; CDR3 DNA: TGTGCCAGCACTTCCGGGTCTGAACAGGGAAAAGGCTACACCTTC; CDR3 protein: CASTSGSEQGKGYTF
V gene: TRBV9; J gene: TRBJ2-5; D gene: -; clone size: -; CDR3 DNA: TGTGCCAGCAGCGTATACGCTCGTCAGACCCAGTACTTC; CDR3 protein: CASSVYARQTQYF
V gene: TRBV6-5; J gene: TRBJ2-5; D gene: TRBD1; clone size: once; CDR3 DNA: TGTGCCAGCAGTTATCAACAAGGGGGCGGGGAGACCCAGTACTTC; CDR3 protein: CASSYQQGGGETQYF
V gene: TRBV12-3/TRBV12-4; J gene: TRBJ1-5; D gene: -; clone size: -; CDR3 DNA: TGTGCCAGCAGTACATACAGGCGTCAGCCCCAGCATTTT; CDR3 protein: CASSTYRRQPQHF
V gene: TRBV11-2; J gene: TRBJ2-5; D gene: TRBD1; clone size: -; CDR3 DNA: TGTGCCAGCAGCTCCGGACAGGGTCTAGAGACCCAGTACTTC; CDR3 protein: CASSSGQGLETQYF
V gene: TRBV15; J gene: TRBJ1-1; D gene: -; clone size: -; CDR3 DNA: TGTGCCACCAGCAGAGGGGAGGGAGGTCGGTACACTGAAGCTTTCTTT; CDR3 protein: CATSRGEGGRYTEAFF